This T cell receptor (beta chain) came from a study of blood T cell repertoires in COVID-19. Across the whole study: PBMCs, B-cell-depleted T cells, or T cells provided the cDNA or gDNA that made up the material.

Only a few counts were recorded for this clone. Germline values: CDR1 LNHDA, CDR2 SQIVND (reference sequence). V lost 4 bases to trimming and J lost 4 bases; unmatched junction nucleotides: 6. CDR3 length: 16 amino acids. Assay: immunoSEQ multiplex PCR; the TCRdb copy retains only in-frame clones and omits some. The sample consists of under 250,000 clones, about 87% of them appearing once. The sequence was obtained from a woman aged 40 to 55 who had been exposed to COVID-19. Material: PBMCs or T cells enriched from blood (not recorded which). This sequence joins TRBV19 and TRBJ2-1; the match to TRBD2 covers 11 bases. CDR3 residues: CASSNPLAGEYNEQFF. CDR3 nucleotides: TGTGCCAGTAGTAACCCACTAGCGGGAGAGTACAATGAGCAGTTCTTC.